The 31 T cell receptor beta chains below come from one sample, sequenced in a study of radiotherapy plus CTLA-4 blockade in lung cancer. Libraries were prepared by immunoSEQ multiplex PCR; TCRdb keeps only in-frame clonotypes and omits some of them. This sample has tens of thousands of clones, with more than 75% found just once. Sequences were derived from peripheral blood, sampled from a patient treated with radiotherapy plus ipilimumab. These receptors all come from a human donor with non-small cell lung cancer that progressed on radiotherapy plus ipilimumab.

The chain employs TRBV6-1 and TRBJ1-2; TRBD1 agrees at 9 bases. Germline-derived CDR1 and CDR2 are MNHNS and SASEGT. CDR3 length equals 14 residues. The ends lost 5 bases at V and 3 bases at J; junction bases unmatched: 4. CDR3 DNA sequence: TGTGCCAGCAGTACGACAGGGGGATACTATGGCTACACCTTC. Its protein product is CASSTTGGYYGYTF.

J is TRBJ2-7 and V is TRBV28, with 7 bases matching TRBD1. There are 12 residues in the CDR3. After removal of 7 bases from V and 3 bases from J, the junction contained 3 bases not matched to a gene. Germline V gene data show CDR1 as MDHEN and CDR2 as SYDVKM. The CDR3, as DNA: TGTGCCAGCAACAGGGGCTACTACGAGCAGTACTTC. Translated: CASNRGYYEQYF.

The rearrangement uses TRBV7-2 and TRBJ2-3; 9 bases are shared with TRBD1. Trimming at V came to 1 base and at J to 5 bases, leaving 4 bases not matched to a gene. Germline V gene data show CDR1 as SGHTA and CDR2 as FQGNSA. The CDR3 is 15 residues long. The CDR3 DNA is TGTGCCAGCAGCTTAGATTGGACAGGGGTAGATACGCAGTATTTT. Translated: CASSLDWTGVDTQYF.

CDR3 sequence reads: CASSLTDSYNSPLHF. The DNA for the CDR3 is TGTGCCAGCAGCTTGACAGATTCCTATAATTCACCCCTCCACTTT. The chain combines TRBV5-5 with TRBJ1-6; D gene uncertain. The V gene's germline CDR1 is SGHKS and CDR2 YYEKEE (reference sequence). The CDR3 has 15 amino acids. V lost 1 base to trimming and J lost 1 base, with 6 bases between them.

The V gene is TRBV29-1, the J gene TRBJ2-2; 7 bases match TRBD2. V was clipped by 2 bases and J by 5 bases; unmatched bases: 8. The length of the CDR3 is 15 residues. The germline gives CDR1 SQVTM, CDR2 ANQGSEA. As DNA, the CDR3 is TGCAGCGTTGAACTCCGCGGGAGCGGTACCGGGGAGCTGTTTTTT. Its translation is CSVELRGSGTGELFF.

The genes are TRBV19 and TRBJ2-5; D may be TRBD1 (6 bases). V was shortened by 6 bases and J by 5 bases, with 16 bases between the two germline ends. CDR3 length equals 14 residues. Germline CDR1 LNHDA, CDR2 SQIVND (reference sequence). CDR3 nucleotide sequence: TGTGCCAGTAGCCGCCGGACAGATGGGGAGACCCAGTACTTC. It translates to CASSRRTDGETQYF. The whole variable domain, filled in from reference TRBV19 and TRBJ2-5, reads DGGITQSPKYLFRKEGQNVTLSCEQNLNHDAMYWYRQDPGQGLRLIYYSQIVNDFQKGDIAEGYSVSREKKESFPLTVTSAQKNPTAFYLCASSRRTDGETQYFGPGTRLLVL.

This clone has only one observation. V gene TRBV27 combines with J gene TRBJ1-1; D remains unclear. V was shortened by 4 bases and J by 4 bases, with 16 bases between the two germline ends. The CDR3 totals 15 residues. Per the germline V gene, CDR1 is MNHEY and CDR2 is SMNVEV (reference sequence). In nucleotides, the CDR3 is TGTGCCAGCAGTTCCCAGGCTAGGAGGACCACTGAAGCTTTCTTT. Translated: CASSSQARRTTEAFF.

V is TRBV14 and J is TRBJ2-7; D is perhaps TRBD2 (5 bases). The germline V and J ends were trimmed by 0 bases and 6 bases, with 18 bases remaining between them. Germline lookup yields CDR1 SGHDN and CDR2 FVKESK. The CDR3 consists of 16 residues. CDR3 in amino acids: CASSQDRGSWASEQYF. The CDR3 DNA follows: TGTGCCAGCAGCCAAGATCGAGGGTCGTGGGCCTCCGAGCAGTACTTC.

This chain connects TRBV7-6 to TRBJ2-3; 8 nucleotides align to TRBD2. The ends lost 3 bases at V and 4 bases at J; junction bases unmatched: 3. There are 14 residues in the CDR3. The germline V gene encodes CDR1 SGHVS and CDR2 FNYEAQ. CDR3 in DNA: TGTGCCAGCAGCTTGTCGGGAGGGTCAGATACGCAGTATTTT. Its protein product is CASSLSGGSDTQYF. Drawing the rest from reference TRBV7-6 and TRBJ2-3, the complete variable domain is GAGVSQSPRYKVTKRGQDVALRCDPISGHVSLYWYRQALGQGPEFLTYFNYEAQQDKSGLPNDRFSAERPEGSISTLTIQRTEQRDSAMYRCASSLSGGSDTQYFGPGTRLTVL.

The sample holds one count of this clone. V is TRBV6-5 and J is TRBJ1-1, with D unclear. The CDR3 runs 11 residues. V dropped 2 bases and J dropped 8 bases, with 6 bases sitting between them. Germline V gene data show CDR1 as MNHEY and CDR2 as SVGAGI. The CDR3 here is CASSYAFEAFF. In DNA form, the CDR3 reads TGTGCCAGCAGTTACGCCTTCGAAGCTTTCTTT.

This chain links TRBV7-2 with TRBJ2-7, with 9 nucleotides matching TRBD1. Germline V CDR1 and CDR2: SGHTA, FQGNSA. CDR3 size: 14 residues. V lost 5 bases and J lost 3; bases outside the gene matches: 5. CDR3 protein: CASSPGTGSYEQYF. CDR3 sequence (DNA): TGTGCCAGCAGCCCCGGGACAGGGAGCTACGAGCAGTACTTC.

The chain links TRBV6-1 to TRBJ1-4, with D hard to call. V lost 3 bases, J lost 3 bases, and 11 bases lay in between. This CDR3 is built from 15 residues. The germline V gene has CDR1 MNHNS and CDR2 SASEGT. CDR3 in amino acids: CASSDRPGSNEKLFF. The CDR3 DNA reads TGTGCCAGCAGTGACCGACCGGGCTCTAATGAAAAACTGTTTTTT.

This clone was seen a handful of times. CDR3 amino acids: CASTQGTLRTQYF. As DNA, the CDR3 is TGTGCCAGCACCCAGGGAACCCTCCGGACCCAGTACTTC. The chain combines TRBV7-2 with TRBJ2-5, with a weak D call TRBD1 (5 bases). CDR1 and CDR2 (germline): SGHTA, FQGNSA. The CDR3 is 13 residues long. V was shortened by 7 bases and J by 7 bases, with 16 bases between the two germline ends.

The chain is built from TRBV5-1 and TRBJ1-2, with no clear D. Germline CDR1 reads SGHRS; CDR2 reads YFSETQ. Trimming took 3 bases from V and 4 from J, leaving 13 bases between them. The CDR3 consists of 14 residues. CDR3: CASSSGGGIYGYTF. The DNA of the CDR3 is TGCGCCAGCAGCTCCGGTGGAGGAATCTATGGCTACACCTTC.

This rearrangement joins TRBV6-1 to TRBJ2-5, with D tentatively TRBD1 (5 bases). The V gene's germline CDR1 is MNHNS and CDR2 SASEGT. V was shortened by 6 bases and J by 4 bases, with 12 bases between the two germline ends. This CDR3 has 13 amino acids. CDR3 DNA: TGTGCCAGCAGGGTACCTGGGGCAGAGACCCAGTACTTC. It specifies CASRVPGAETQYF.

The V and J genes are TRBV12-5 and TRBJ1-5, with D possibly being TRBD1 (5 bases). V lost 9 bases and J lost 2, with 17 bases in between. CDR3 size: 15 residues. The germline gives CDR1 LGHNT, CDR2 FRNRAP. CDR3 coding DNA: TGTGCTAGCGCCGGGGAGGGGTTGGGCAATCAGCCCCAGCATTTT. Translating gives CASAGEGLGNQPQHF.

The chain couples TRBV5-1 to TRBJ2-3; TRBD2 matches at 9 bases. The CDR3 loop spans 19 amino acids. Germline V lookup: CDR1 SGHRS, CDR2 YFSETQ. The V gene end was trimmed by 2 bases and the J gene end by 1 base; junction bases not matched to a gene: 14. CDR3 amino acids: CASSLGVRGGLLGTDTQYF. CDR3 DNA sequence: TGCGCCAGCAGCTTAGGGGTGCGGGGGGGCCTACTAGGCACAGATACGCAGTATTTT. The variable domain in full, completed from reference TRBV5-1 and TRBJ2-3, reads KAGVTQTPRYLIKTRGQQVTLSCSPISGHRSVSWYQQTPGQGLQFLFEYFSETQRNKGNFPGRFSGRQFSNSRSEMNVSTLELGDSALYLCASSLGVRGGLLGTDTQYFGPGTRLTVL.

The rearrangement links TRBV19 to TRBJ1-5; no firm D call. The V gene's germline CDR1 is LNHDA and CDR2 SQIVND (reference sequence). This CDR3 is built from 13 residues. V was clipped by 5 bases and J by 4 bases, with 9 bases between them. The CDR3 region is CASSPLRNQPQHF. The CDR3 region has the DNA TGTGCCAGTAGTCCGCTCCGGAATCAGCCCCAGCATTTT. The variable domain in full, with the rest retrieved from reference TRBV19 and TRBJ1-5, is DGGITQSPKYLFRKEGQNVTLSCEQNLNHDAMYWYRQDPGQGLRLIYYSQIVNDFQKGDIAEGYSVSREKKESFPLTVTSAQKNPTAFYLCASSPLRNQPQHFGDGTRLSIL.

The chain carries TRBV18 and TRBJ2-5; 10 bases match TRBD1. V trimming: 8 bases; J trimming: 7 bases; junction bases outside the gene matches: 10. The CDR3 is 14 amino acids. From germline, CDR1 is KGHSH and CDR2 LQKENI. The CDR3 DNA sequence: TGTGCCAGCACCGGGACAGGGGACCCGGGGACCCAGTACTTC. Translated, it gives CASTGTGDPGTQYF.

The chain employs TRBV11-2 and TRBJ2-7; D is undetermined. The CDR3 has 13 amino acids. V dropped 5 bases and J dropped 6 bases, with 14 bases sitting between them. CDR1 and CDR2 from the germline V gene are SGHAT and FQNNGV. CDR3 DNA: TGTGCCAGCAGCACCTCCACGTACAGCGAGCAGTACTTC. This sequence encodes CASSTSTYSEQYF.

The J gene is TRBJ2-1, the V gene TRBV5-6; weak D call: TRBD2 (6 bases). Trimming left V 4 bases short and J 15 bases short, with 14 bases between. Germline V lookup: CDR1 SGHDT, CDR2 YYEEEE. This CDR3 is 11 amino acids long. CDR3 in amino acids: CASSVGLTRFF. The CDR3 DNA follows: TGTGCCAGCAGCGTCGGACTAACGCGGTTCTTC.

V is TRBV9 and J is TRBJ2-3, with D tentatively TRBD2 (6 bases). Germline values: CDR1 SGDLS, CDR2 YYNGEE. V lost 3 bases and J 4 bases, leaving 24 bases between the germline ends. The CDR3 contains 18 residues. The CDR3 reads CASSEGASGGRGPDTQYF. The CDR3 nucleotides are TGTGCCAGCAGCGAGGGAGCCTCCGGAGGGCGGGGTCCAGATACGCAGTATTTT. Full variable domain (outside the CDR3, taken from reference TRBV9 and TRBJ2-3): DSGVTQTPKHLITATGQRVTLRCSPRSGDLSVYWYQQSLDQGLQFLIQYYNGEERAKGNILERFSAQQFPDLHSELNLSSLELGDSALYFCASSEGASGGRGPDTQYFGPGTRLTVL.

This clone has only a few counts. The V gene is TRBV2, the J gene TRBJ2-7; D is possibly TRBD1 (5 bases). In germline, CDR1 is SNHLY, CDR2 FYNNEI. This CDR3 spans 13 amino acids. Deletions cut 7 bases from V and 2 bases from J, with 12 bases between. The CDR3 region has the DNA TGTGCCAGCAAAGATGACAGCACCTACGAGCAGTACTTC. Translating it yields CASKDDSTYEQYF.

CDR3 in DNA: TGTGCCAGCAGCTTGCGGCAGACCTACGAGCAGTACTTC. It codes for CASSLRQTYEQYF. The rearrangement uses TRBV11-3 and TRBJ2-7; D ambiguous. The CDR3 totals 13 residues. V was clipped by 3 bases and J by 2 bases, with 8 bases between them. The germline gives CDR1 SGHNT, CDR2 YENEEA.

V is TRBV9 and J is TRBJ1-3; TRBD1 is a possible D gene (6 bases). Trimming shortened V by 0 bases and J by 0 bases, and 7 bases separated the two germline ends. Germline CDR1 and CDR2: SGDLS and YYNGEE. The CDR3 sequence is 15 residues long. CDR3 residues: CASSVVGGSGNTIYF. The CDR3 DNA follows: TGTGCCAGCAGCGTAGTAGGGGGCTCTGGAAACACCATATATTTT.

In its sample, this clone was seen a few times. The V gene is TRBV18, the J gene TRBJ2-3, with TRBD2 identical over 10 bases. The ends lost 5 bases at V and 4 bases at J; junction bases unmatched: 9. Per germline, CDR1 KGHSH and CDR2 LQKENI. The CDR3 has 16 residues. CDR3 in DNA: TGTGCCAGCTCATCTCCCCTAGCGGGAGTTTCAGATACGCAGTATTTT. Translation: CASSSPLAGVSDTQYF. Full variable domain (rest looked up from reference TRBV18 and TRBJ2-3): NAGVMQNPRHLVRRRGQEARLRCSPMKGHSHVYWYRQLPEEGLKFMVYLQKENIIDESGMPKERFSAEFPKEGPSILRIQQVVRGDSAAYFCASSSPLAGVSDTQYFGPGTRLTVL.

This clone is a singleton in its sample. This chain connects TRBV18 to TRBJ1-3; D gene ambiguous. The V end lost 3 bases, the J end lost 0 bases, and 9 bases lay between the germline ends. The CDR3 spans 15 residues. Germline V lookup: CDR1 KGHSH, CDR2 LQKENI. The CDR3 sequence is CASSPSSGSGNTIYF. The CDR3 nucleotides read TGTGCCAGCTCACCTTCATCGGGCTCTGGAAACACCATATATTTT.

This chain uses TRBV7-3 with TRBJ2-2; TRBD1 is a possible D gene (5 bases). Looked up from germline, CDR1 is SGHTA and CDR2 is FQGTGA. The CDR3 spans 13 residues. The ends were cut back, 5 bases at V and 6 bases at J, with 10 bases in the middle. The CDR3 coding sequence is TGTGCCAGCAGCCACACAGGATCCGGGGAGCTGTTTTTT. It encodes CASSHTGSGELFF.

This clone was found once. V usage is TRBV29-1 and J usage is TRBJ1-1; D not resolved. Trimming pared 4 bases from V and 4 bases from J, leaving 13 bases between. The CDR3 extends over 13 amino acids. Germline values: CDR1 SQVTM, CDR2 ANQGSEA. The CDR3 sequence: CSVVHSERTEAFF. As DNA, the CDR3 is TGCAGCGTTGTCCATTCTGAACGCACTGAAGCTTTCTTT.

This clone was seen a handful of times. The rearrangement uses TRBV10-2 and TRBJ2-7; maybe TRBD2 (7 bases). Germline CDR1 reads WSHSY; CDR2 reads SAAADI. Deletions cut 9 bases from V and 6 bases from J, with 18 bases between. The CDR3 has 13 amino acids. The CDR3 coding sequence is TGCGCCAGTGAGGTCGGAGGGGGGGCCGAGCAGTACTTC. It yields the protein CASEVGGGAEQYF.

The V and J genes are TRBV5-6 and TRBJ1-2; D is unresolved. The CDR3 length is 13 residues. Deletions cut 6 bases from V and 10 bases from J, with 19 bases between. Germline V gene sequence: CDR1 SGHDT, CDR2 YYEEEE. For the CDR3, the DNA is TGTGCCAGCACTTTACCGGGCCGGGCATACTACACCTTC. This sequence encodes CASTLPGRAYYTF.